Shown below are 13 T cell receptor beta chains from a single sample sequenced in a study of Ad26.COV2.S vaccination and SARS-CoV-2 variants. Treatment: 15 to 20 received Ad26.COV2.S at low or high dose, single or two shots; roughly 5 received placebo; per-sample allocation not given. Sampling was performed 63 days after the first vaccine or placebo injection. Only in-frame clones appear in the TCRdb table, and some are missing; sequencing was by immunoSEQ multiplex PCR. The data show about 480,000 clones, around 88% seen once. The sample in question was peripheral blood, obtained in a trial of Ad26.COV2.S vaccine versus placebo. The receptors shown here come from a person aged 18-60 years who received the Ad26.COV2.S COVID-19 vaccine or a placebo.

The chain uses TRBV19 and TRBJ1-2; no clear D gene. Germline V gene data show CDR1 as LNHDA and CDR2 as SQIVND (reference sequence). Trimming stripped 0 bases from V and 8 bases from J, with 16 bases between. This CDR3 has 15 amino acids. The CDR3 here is CASSIEPRTVAGYTF. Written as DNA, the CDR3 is TGTGCCAGTAGTATAGAGCCCCGGACGGTGGCCGGCTACACCTTC.

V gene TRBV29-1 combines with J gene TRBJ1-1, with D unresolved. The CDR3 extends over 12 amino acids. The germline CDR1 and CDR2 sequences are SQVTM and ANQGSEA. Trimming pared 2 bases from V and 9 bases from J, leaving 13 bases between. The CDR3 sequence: CSVEPRRGQAFF. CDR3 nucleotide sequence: TGCAGCGTTGAACCCCGCAGAGGCCAAGCTTTCTTT.

For the CDR3, the DNA is TGTGCCATCTCGGGGAACTATGGCTACACCTTC. It specifies CAISGNYGYTF. The chain has TRBV28 and TRBJ1-2; D not resolved. The V end was cut by 10 bases, the J end by 2 bases, with 8 bases between. CDR1 is MDHEN, CDR2 SYDVKM, per germline. This CDR3 contains 11 residues.

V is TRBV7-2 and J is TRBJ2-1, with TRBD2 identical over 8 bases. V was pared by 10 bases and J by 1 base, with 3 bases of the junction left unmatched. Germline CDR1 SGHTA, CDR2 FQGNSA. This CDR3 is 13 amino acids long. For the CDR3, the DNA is TGTGCCACAAAGCGGGAGTCCTACAATGAGCAGTTCTTC. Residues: CATKRESYNEQFF.

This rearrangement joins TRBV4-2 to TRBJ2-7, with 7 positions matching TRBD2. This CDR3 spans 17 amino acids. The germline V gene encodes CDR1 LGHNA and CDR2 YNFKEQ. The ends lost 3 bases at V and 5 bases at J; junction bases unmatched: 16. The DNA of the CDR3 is TGTGCCAGCAGCCAGGGGATTATAACGCGGGAGATGCACGAGCAGTACTTC. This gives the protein CASSQGIITREMHEQYF.

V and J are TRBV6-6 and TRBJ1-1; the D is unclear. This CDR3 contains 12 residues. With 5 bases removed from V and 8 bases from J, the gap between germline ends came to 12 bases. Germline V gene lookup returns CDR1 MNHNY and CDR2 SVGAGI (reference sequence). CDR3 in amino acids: CASSHGPEEAFF. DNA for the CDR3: TGTGCCAGCAGTCACGGGCCCGAAGAAGCTTTCTTT.

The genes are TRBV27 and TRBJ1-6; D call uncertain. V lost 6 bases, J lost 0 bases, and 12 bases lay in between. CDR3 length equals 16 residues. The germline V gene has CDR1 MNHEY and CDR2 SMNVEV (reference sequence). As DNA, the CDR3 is TGTGCCAGCAGGAACACCCTCGGCTCCTATAATTCACCCCTCCACTTT. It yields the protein CASRNTLGSYNSPLHF.

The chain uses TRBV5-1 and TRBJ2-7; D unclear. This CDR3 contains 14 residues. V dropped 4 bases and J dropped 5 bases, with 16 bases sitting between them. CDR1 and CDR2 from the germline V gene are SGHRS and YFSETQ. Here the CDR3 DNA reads TGCGCCAGCAGCCCCGGCAGCCCGGTTGACGAGCAGTACTTC. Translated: CASSPGSPVDEQYF. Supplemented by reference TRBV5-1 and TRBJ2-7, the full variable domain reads KAGVTQTPRYLIKTRGQQVTLSCSPISGHRSVSWYQQTPGQGLQFLFEYFSETQRNKGNFPGRFSGRQFSNSRSEMNVSTLELGDSALYLCASSPGSPVDEQYFGPGTRLTVT.

The CDR3 nucleotides read TGTGCCAGCAGCCCCGGAACATACGAGCAGTACTTC. It encodes CASSPGTYEQYF. This sequence joins TRBV3-1 (or the pseudogene TRBV3-2) and TRBJ2-7, with D uncertain. The length of the CDR3 is 12 residues. Germline lookup yields CDR1 LGHDT and CDR2 YNNKEL (reference sequence). The germline V and J ends were trimmed by 4 bases and 4 bases, with 8 bases remaining between them.

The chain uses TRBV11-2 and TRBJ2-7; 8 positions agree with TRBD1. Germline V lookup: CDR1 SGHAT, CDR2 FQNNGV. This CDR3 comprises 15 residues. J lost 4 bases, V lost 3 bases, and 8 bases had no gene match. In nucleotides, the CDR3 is TGTGCCAGCAGCTTGGGGCAGGGGGCTTGGTACGAGCAGTACTTC. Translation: CASSLGQGAWYEQYF.

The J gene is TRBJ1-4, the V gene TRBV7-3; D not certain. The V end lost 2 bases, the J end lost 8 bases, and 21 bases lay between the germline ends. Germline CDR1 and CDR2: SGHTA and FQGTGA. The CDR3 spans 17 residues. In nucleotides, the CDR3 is TGTGCCAGCAGCTTATTGGGGTATACTTCTACCGGCGAAAAACTGTTTTTT. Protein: CASSLLGYTSTGEKLFF.

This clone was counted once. CDR3 loop: CAISGLAQSGVAEQFF. The CDR3 DNA reads as TGTGCCATCAGTGGACTCGCTCAGAGTGGCGTGGCTGAGCAGTTCTTC. The chain links TRBV10-3 to TRBJ2-1; D unresolved. V shed 4 bases and J shed 9 bases, with 22 bases lying between them. Germline V gene sequence: CDR1 ENHRY, CDR2 SYGVKD. This CDR3 is built from 16 residues.

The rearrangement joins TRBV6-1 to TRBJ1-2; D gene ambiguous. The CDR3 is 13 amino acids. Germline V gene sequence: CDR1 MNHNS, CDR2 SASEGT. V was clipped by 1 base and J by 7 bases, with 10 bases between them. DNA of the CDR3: TGTGCCAGCAGTGAAGGGCCGTGGGGTGGCTACACCTTC. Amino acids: CASSEGPWGGYTF.